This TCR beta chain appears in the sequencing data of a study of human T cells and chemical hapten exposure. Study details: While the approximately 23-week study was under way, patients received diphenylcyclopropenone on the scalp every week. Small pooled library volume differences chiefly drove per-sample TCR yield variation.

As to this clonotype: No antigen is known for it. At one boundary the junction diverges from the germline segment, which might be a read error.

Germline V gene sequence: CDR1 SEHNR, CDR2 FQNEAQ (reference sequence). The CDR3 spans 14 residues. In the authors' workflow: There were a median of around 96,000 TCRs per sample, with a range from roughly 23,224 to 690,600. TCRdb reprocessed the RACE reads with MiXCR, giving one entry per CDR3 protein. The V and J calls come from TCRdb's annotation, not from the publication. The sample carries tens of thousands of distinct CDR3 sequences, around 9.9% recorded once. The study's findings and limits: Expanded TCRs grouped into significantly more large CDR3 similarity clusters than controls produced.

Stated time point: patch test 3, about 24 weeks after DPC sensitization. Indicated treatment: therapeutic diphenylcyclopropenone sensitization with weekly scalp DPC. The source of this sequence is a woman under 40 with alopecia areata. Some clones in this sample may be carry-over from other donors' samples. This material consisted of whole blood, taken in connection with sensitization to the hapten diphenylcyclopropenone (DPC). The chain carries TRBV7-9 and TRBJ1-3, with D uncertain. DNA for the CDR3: TGTGCCAGCAGCTCCGTCTTCTCTGGAAACACCACATATTTT. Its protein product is CASSSVFSGNTTYF.